These 2 T cell receptor beta chains were sequenced from one sample in a study of cytotoxic CD8 clonotypes in ibrutinib-treated CLL. Sequencing used immunoSEQ multiplex PCR; TCRdb keeps in-frame clones, though not all of them. The sample yields around 310,000 clones, 80% seen once. The sample was PBMCs, taken before ibrutinib treatment. These receptor sequences come from a human donor with chronic lymphocytic leukemia.

This chain joins TRBV9 and TRBJ2-1, with 9 nucleotides matching TRBD2. Germline V gives CDR1 SGDLS, CDR2 YYNGEE. The V and J ends lost 0 bases and 10 bases, in that order; junction bases with no gene match: 8. The length of the CDR3 is 15 residues. CDR3 sequence reads: CASSVGGRALEEQFF. The CDR3 DNA is TGTGCCAGCAGCGTAGGCGGGAGGGCCCTTGAAGAGCAGTTCTTC.

The rearrangement joins TRBV7-9 to TRBJ2-2; 7 bases fit TRBD1. CDR1 is SEHNR and CDR2 is FQNEAQ in the germline V gene (reference sequence). Germline trimming cut 5 bases from V and 4 bases from J; bases unmatched to any gene: 10. The CDR3 extends over 16 amino acids. This CDR3 reads CASSRTGASFTGELFF. CDR3 coding DNA: TGTGCCAGCAGCCGCACAGGGGCCTCCTTCACCGGGGAGCTGTTTTTT.